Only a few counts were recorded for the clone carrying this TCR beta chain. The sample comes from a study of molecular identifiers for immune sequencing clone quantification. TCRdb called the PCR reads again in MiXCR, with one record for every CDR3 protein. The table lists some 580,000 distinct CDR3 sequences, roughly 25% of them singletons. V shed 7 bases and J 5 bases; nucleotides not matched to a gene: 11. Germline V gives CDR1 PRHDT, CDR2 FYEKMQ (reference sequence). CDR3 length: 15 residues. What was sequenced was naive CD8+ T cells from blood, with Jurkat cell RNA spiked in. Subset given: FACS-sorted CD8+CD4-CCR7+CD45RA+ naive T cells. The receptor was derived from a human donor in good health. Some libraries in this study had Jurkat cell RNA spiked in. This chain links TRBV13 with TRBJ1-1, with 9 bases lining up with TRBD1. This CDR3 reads CASMALQGAGTEAFF. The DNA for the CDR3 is TGTGCCAGCATGGCACTACAGGGGGCCGGGACTGAAGCTTTCTTT.